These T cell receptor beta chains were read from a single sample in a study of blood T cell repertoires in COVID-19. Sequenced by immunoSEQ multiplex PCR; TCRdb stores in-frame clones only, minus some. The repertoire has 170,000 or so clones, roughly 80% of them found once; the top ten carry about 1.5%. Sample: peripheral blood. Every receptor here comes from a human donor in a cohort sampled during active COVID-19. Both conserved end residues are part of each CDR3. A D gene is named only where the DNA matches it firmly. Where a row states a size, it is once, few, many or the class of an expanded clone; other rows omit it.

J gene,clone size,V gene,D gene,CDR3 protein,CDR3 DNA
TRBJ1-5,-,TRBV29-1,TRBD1,CSVEETGAGGNQPQHF,TGCAGCGTTGAGGAGACAGGGGCGGGTGGCAATCAGCCCCAGCATTTT
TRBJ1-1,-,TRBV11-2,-,CASSLGGRQEAFF,TGTGCCAGCAGCTTAGGGGGGCGTCAAGAAGCTTTCTTT
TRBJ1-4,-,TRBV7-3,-,CASSLTSGIGEKLFF,TGTGCCAGCAGCTTAACGTCAGGGATAGGAGAAAAACTGTTTTTT
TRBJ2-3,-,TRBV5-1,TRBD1,CASSRTGDGADTQYF,TGCGCCAGCAGCAGGACAGGGGACGGCGCAGATACGCAGTATTTT
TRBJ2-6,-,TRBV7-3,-,CASSPPSSGANVLTF,TGTGCCAGCAGTCCCCCCAGCTCTGGGGCCAACGTCCTGACTTTC
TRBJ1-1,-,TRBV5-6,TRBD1,CASSWGQGAAGAFF,TGTGCCAGCAGCTGGGGACAGGGGGCGGCGGGAGCTTTCTTT
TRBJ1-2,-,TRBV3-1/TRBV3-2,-,CASSQSQGRGSYGYTF,TGTGCCAGCAGCCAATCCCAAGGGAGGGGTTCCTATGGCTACACCTTC
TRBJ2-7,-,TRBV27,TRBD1,CASSLAGTAGSYEQYF,TGTGCCAGCAGTTTAGCCGGGACAGCCGGTTCCTACGAGCAGTACTTC
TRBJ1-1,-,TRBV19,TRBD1,CASSIIPGQGAMNTEAFF,TGTGCCAGTAGTATCATCCCGGGACAGGGGGCGATGAACACTGAAGCTTTCTTT
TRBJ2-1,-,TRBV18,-,CASSLYRVEQFF,TGTGCCAGCTCACTTTACCGGGTGGAGCAGTTCTTC
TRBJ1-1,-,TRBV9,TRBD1,CASSVAPTGGAGYTEAFF,TGTGCCAGCAGCGTTGCCCCGACAGGGGGCGCAGGTTACACTGAAGCTTTCTTT
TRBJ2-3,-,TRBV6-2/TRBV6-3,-,CASSQQDTQYF,TGTGCCAGCAGTCAACAAGATACGCAGTATTTT
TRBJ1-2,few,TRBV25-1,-,CASSDPANYGYTF,TGTGCCAGCAGTGACCCAGCTAACTATGGCTACACCTTC
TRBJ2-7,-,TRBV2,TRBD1,CASSGDRGMDEQYF,TGTGCCAGCAGTGGGGACAGGGGGATGGACGAGCAGTACTTC
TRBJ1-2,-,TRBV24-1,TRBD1,CATSDPDRGYGYTF,TGTGCCACCAGTGACCCGGACAGGGGTTATGGCTACACCTTC
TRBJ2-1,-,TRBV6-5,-,CASTQHHNEQFF,TGTGCCAGCACCCAACACCACAATGAGCAGTTCTTC
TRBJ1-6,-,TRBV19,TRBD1,CASSPRQGDNSPLHF,TGTGCCAGTAGTCCACGACAGGGAGATAATTCACCCCTCCACTTT
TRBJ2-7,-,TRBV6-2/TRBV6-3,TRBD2,CASSPVRTGLVSYEQYF,TGTGCCAGCAGTCCAGTGCGCACGGGACTAGTCTCCTACGAGCAGTACTTC
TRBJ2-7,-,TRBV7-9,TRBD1,CASSLEGAYEQYF,TGTGCCAGCAGCTTAGAGGGGGCTTACGAGCAGTACTTC
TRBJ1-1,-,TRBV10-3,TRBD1,CAISRDSDTEAFF,TGTGCCATCAGTCGGGACAGCGACACTGAAGCTTTCTTT
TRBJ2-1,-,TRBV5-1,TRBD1,CASSEGTGGGDEQFF,TGCGCCAGCAGCGAAGGGACAGGGGGCGGCGATGAGCAGTTCTTC
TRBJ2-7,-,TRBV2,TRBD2,CASSEERGGPYEQYF,TGTGCCAGCAGTGAGGAGCGGGGGGGCCCCTACGAGCAGTACTTC
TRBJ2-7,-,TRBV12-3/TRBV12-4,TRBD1,CASSLDRGGEQYF,TGTGCCAGCAGTCTGGACAGGGGGGGCGAGCAGTACTTC
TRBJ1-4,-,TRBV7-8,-,CASSLGQTIGEKLFF,TGTGCCAGCAGCTTAGGACAGACCATCGGGGAAAAACTGTTTTTT
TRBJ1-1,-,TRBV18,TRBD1,CASSPPGGQGTTEAFF,TGTGCCAGCTCACCACCGGGAGGACAGGGGACCACTGAAGCTTTCTTT
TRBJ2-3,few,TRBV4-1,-,CASSQQGQGTDTQYF,TGCGCCAGCAGCCAACAGGGACAAGGCACAGATACGCAGTATTTT
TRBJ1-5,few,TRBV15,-,CATSIDNNQPQHF,TGTGCCACCAGCATTGACAACAATCAGCCCCAGCATTTT
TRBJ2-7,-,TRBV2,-,CASSERRGPYEQYF,TGTGCCAGCAGTGAACGCAGGGGTCCCTACGAGCAGTACTTC
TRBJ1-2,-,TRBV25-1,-,CASSELRQNYGYTF,TGTGCCAGCAGTGAATTGCGACAGAACTATGGCTACACCTTC
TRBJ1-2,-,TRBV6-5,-,CAAGQTRGYGYTF,TGTGCCGCCGGGCAAACCCGGGGCTATGGCTACACCTTC
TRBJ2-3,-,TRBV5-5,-,CASSFGFKGPTDTQYF,TGTGCCAGCAGCTTTGGGTTTAAGGGGCCCACAGATACGCAGTATTTT
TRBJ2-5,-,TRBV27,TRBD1,CASSLLGQGVETQYF,TGTGCCAGCAGTCTACTGGGACAGGGAGTCGAGACCCAGTACTTC
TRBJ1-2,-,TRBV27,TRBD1,CASRNLGGGTGPIYGYTF,TGTGCCAGCAGGAATCTGGGCGGAGGGACAGGCCCTATCTATGGCTACACCTTC
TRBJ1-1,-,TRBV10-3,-,CAITPAGMNTEAFF,TGTGCCATCACCCCTGCAGGGATGAACACTGAAGCTTTCTTT
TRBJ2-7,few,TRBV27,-,CASSTSRNSYEQYF,TGTGCCAGCAGTACTTCAAGAAACTCCTACGAGCAGTACTTC
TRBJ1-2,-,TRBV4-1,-,CASSHTGSHYGYTF,TGCGCCAGCAGCCATACAGGTTCTCACTATGGCTACACCTTC
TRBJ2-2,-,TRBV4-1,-,CASSKGGGGELFF,TGCGCCAGCAGCAAAGGGGGGGGTGGGGAGCTGTTTTTT
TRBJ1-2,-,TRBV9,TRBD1,CASSVAGTGGHGGYTF,TGTGCCAGCAGCGTAGCGGGGACAGGGGGGCATGGTGGCTACACCTTC
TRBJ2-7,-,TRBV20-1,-,CSAYREGEQYF,TGCAGTGCTTACAGGGAGGGCGAGCAGTACTTC
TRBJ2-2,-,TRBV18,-,CASSPTAGPGFGGELFF,TGTGCCAGCTCACCAACGGCGGGCCCGGGGTTCGGTGGGGAGCTGTTTTTT
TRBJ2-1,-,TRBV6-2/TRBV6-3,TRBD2,CASSYGAGRSRNEQFF,TGTGCCAGCAGTTACGGGGCCGGGAGGTCCCGCAATGAGCAGTTCTTC
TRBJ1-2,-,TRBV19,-,CASRWVGDGYTF,TGTGCCAGTAGATGGGTAGGAGATGGCTACACCTTC
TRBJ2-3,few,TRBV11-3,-,CASSWGTSTDTQYF,TGTGCCAGCAGCTGGGGGACTAGCACAGATACGCAGTATTTT